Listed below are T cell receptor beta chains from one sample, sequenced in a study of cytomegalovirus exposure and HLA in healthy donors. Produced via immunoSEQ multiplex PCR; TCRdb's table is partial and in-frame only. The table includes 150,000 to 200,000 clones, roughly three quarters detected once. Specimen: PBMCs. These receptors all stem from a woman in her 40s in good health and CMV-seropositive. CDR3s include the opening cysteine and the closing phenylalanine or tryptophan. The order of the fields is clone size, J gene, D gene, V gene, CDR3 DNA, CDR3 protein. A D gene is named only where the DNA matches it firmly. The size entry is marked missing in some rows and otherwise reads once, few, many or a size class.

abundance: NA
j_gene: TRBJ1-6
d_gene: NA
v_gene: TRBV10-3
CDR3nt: TGTGCCGTCAGTCCCGGGGTCGGGGGCTATAATTCACCCCTCCACTTT
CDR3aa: CAVSPGVGGYNSPLHF

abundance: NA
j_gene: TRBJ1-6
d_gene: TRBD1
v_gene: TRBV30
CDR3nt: TGTGCCTGGAGCGCCGGGACAGTGATTTCGAGCTCCTATAATTCACCCCTCCACTTT
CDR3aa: CAWSAGTVISSSYNSPLHF

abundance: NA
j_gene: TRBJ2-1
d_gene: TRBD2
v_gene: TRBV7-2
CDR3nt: TGTGCCAGCAGCTTAGCCGCTGGCGGGAGCTACAATGAGCAGTTCTTC
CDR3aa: CASSLAAGGSYNEQFF

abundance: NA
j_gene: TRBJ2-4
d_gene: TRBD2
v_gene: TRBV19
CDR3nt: TGTGCCAGTAGTATAGTAGCGGGGGCCCAAAACATTCAGTACTTC
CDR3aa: CASSIVAGAQNIQYF

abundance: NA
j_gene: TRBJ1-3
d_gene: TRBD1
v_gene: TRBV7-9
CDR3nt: TGTGCCAGCAGCTTCCCATCAGGGGACAGCCTCTCCTCTGGAAACACCATATATTTT
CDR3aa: CASSFPSGDSLSSGNTIYF

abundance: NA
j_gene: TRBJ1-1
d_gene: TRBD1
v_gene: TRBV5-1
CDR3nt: TGCGCCAGCCACTCGGGACAGGGGGCTGGAGCTTTCTTT
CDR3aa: CASHSGQGAGAFF

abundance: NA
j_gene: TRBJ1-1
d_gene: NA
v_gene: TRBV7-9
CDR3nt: TGTTCCAGCAGCCCCGTAGGGGTTGAAGCTTTCTTT
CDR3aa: CSSSPVGVEAFF

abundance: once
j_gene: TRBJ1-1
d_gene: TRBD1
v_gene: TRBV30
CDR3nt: TGTGCCTGGACGCGGGAGTCCCGGGACAGGGTAAAGAACACTGAAGCTTTCTTT
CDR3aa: CAWTRESRDRVKNTEAFF

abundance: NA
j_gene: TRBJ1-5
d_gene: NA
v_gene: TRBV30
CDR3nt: TGTGCCTGGAGTTCGATACAGGGTAATCAGCCCCAGCATTTT
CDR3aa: CAWSSIQGNQPQHF

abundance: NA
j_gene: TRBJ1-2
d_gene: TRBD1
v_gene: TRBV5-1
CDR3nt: TGCGCCAGCAGTCTCCGGGACAGGGGGACGAATGGCTACACCTTC
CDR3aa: CASSLRDRGTNGYTF

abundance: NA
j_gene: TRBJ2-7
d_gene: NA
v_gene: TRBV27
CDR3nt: TGTGCCAGCAGGGACCATACAGGGGAGCAGTACTTC
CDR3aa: CASRDHTGEQYF

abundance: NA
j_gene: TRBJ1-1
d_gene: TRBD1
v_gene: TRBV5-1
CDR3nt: TGCGCCAGCAGCTTGGAGACAGGGGCCACTGAAGCTTTCTTT
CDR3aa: CASSLETGATEAFF

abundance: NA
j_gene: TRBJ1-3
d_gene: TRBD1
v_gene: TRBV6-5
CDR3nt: TGTGCCAGCAGCCTCGGGACAGGGCTTGGAAACACCATATATTTT
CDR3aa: CASSLGTGLGNTIYF

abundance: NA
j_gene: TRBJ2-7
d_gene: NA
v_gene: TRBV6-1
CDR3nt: TGTGCCAGCAGTGAAGAGTGGGGCGGATTGTACGAGCAGTACTTC
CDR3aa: CASSEEWGGLYEQYF

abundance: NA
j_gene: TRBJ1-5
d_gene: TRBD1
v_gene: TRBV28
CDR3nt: TGTGCCAGCAGTCCTACGACAGGGCTTAGCCGCAATCAGCCCCAGCATTTT
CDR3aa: CASSPTTGLSRNQPQHF

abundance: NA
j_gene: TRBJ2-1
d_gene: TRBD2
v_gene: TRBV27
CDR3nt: TGTGCCAGCAGTTTGGGGTCTAGCGGGGGTAATGAGCAGTTCTTC
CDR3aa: CASSLGSSGGNEQFF

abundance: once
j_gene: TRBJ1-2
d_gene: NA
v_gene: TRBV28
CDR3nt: TGTGCCAGCGGTGGGGGCTCTAACTATGGCTACACCTTC
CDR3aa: CASGGGSNYGYTF